The 15 T cell receptor beta chains reported below all come from one sample, sequenced in a study of shared clonotypes between healthy human individuals. TCRdb's table, derived via immunoSEQ multiplex PCR, lists solely in-frame clones and lacks some. The table records millions of clones, 90% to 95% of them present only once. The sequencing sample was made of naive CD4+ T cells sorted from blood. As to subset: CD45RA+ positively selected. The receptor set was obtained from a man between 18 and 29 years old in good health.

As for this clone: This same CDR3 is encoded by further DNA sequences in the sample. This sequence joins TRBV10-3 and TRBJ2-1, with 11 bases lining up with TRBD2. The germline gives CDR1 ENHRY, CDR2 SYGVKD. The CDR3 runs 15 residues. Losses at the gene ends were 3 bases for V and 4 bases for J; bases not matched to a gene: 2. The CDR3 sequence: CAISDSGGAYNEQFF. The CDR3, as DNA: TGTGCCATCAGTGATAGCGGGGGGGCGTACAATGAGCAGTTCTTC.

This rearrangement joins TRBV10-3 to TRBJ2-4; D is uncertain. CDR3 length: 12 residues. V was shortened by 2 bases and J by 4 bases, with 3 bases between the two germline ends. Germline-derived CDR1 and CDR2 are ENHRY and SYGVKD. This chain's CDR3 is CAISEEKNIQYF. The CDR3 nucleotides read TGTGCCATCAGTGAGGAGAAAAACATTCAGTACTTC.

Remarks on this clone: Relative to the germline gene, one junction end is altered; a read error may explain this. The CDR3 sequence is CAGSPAQGYSPLHF. DNA for the CDR3: TGTGCCGGCTCACCAGCCCAGGGCTATTCACCCCTCCACTTT. V usage is TRBV18 and J usage is TRBJ1-6; D is possibly TRBD1 (5 bases). There are 14 residues in the CDR3. Germline V CDR1 and CDR2: KGHSH, LQKENI.

This clone was counted a single time. V is TRBV29-1 and J is TRBJ2-3, with D unresolved. V was cut by 7 bases and J by 6 bases, with 14 bases left in between. This CDR3 has 12 residues. Germline CDR1 is SQVTM and CDR2 is ANQGSEA. As DNA, the CDR3 is TGCAGCGCTATGGCGTCATGGGATACGCAGTATTTT. Translating gives CSAMASWDTQYF.

The chain couples TRBV30 to TRBJ2-2; 12 bases are shared with TRBD2. Germline V gene sequence: CDR1 GTSNPN, CDR2 SVGIG (reference sequence). The CDR3 runs 14 residues. Losses at the gene ends were 5 bases for V and 11 bases for J; bases not matched to a gene: 9. The CDR3 sequence is CAWGGTSGSLELFF. The CDR3 DNA is TGTGCCTGGGGGGGGACTAGCGGGTCCCTAGAGCTGTTTTTT.

The gene calls are TRBV11-2 and TRBJ2-1, with D unclear. Deletions cut 5 bases from V and 3 bases from J, with 14 bases between. The CDR3 extends over 15 amino acids. Germline CDR1 SGHAT, CDR2 FQNNGV. CDR3 residues: CASSLGFSGYNEQFF. CDR3 coding DNA: TGTGCCAGCAGCCTCGGATTCTCCGGCTACAATGAGCAGTTCTTC.

V and J are TRBV7-2 and TRBJ2-1, with D uncertain. V lost 5 bases and J lost 5, with 16 bases in between. This CDR3 has 15 amino acids. CDR1 is SGHTA and CDR2 is FQGNSA in the germline V gene. The CDR3: CASSAGRLRHNEQFF. The CDR3, as DNA: TGTGCCAGCAGCGCCGGCAGACTGCGACACAATGAGCAGTTCTTC.

The J gene is TRBJ2-1, the V gene TRBV29-1; 11 bases fit TRBD2. J gave up 9 bases and V 4 bases, and 8 bases lay outside the gene matches. CDR3 length equals 14 residues. The V gene's germline CDR1 is SQVTM and CDR2 ANQGSEA. The CDR3 is CSVVAGGGQFEQFF. For the CDR3, the DNA is TGCAGCGTTGTAGCGGGAGGGGGGCAATTTGAGCAGTTCTTC.

This clone was recorded once. The chain employs TRBV19 and TRBJ2-5; 7 nucleotides align to TRBD1. Germline CDR1 reads LNHDA; CDR2 reads SQIVND (reference sequence). CDR3 length: 15 residues. The trim removed 4 bases at V and 1 base at J, leaving 6 bases unmatched. The CDR3 DNA sequence: TGTGCCAGTAGTACGCCGGGACAGCCCCAAGAGACCCAGTACTTC. Its translation: CASSTPGQPQETQYF.

The chain uses TRBV11-3 and TRBJ2-7; TRBD1 agrees at 9 bases. V gave up 4 bases and J gave up 6 bases; unmatched junction bases: 7. Germline V gives CDR1 SGHNT, CDR2 YENEEA. This CDR3 contains 14 residues. The CDR3: CASSSRDRASEQYF. CDR3 coding DNA: TGTGCCAGCAGCTCCCGGGACAGGGCCTCCGAGCAGTACTTC.

This clone was seen a handful of times. An end of the junction differs from the germline gene, which may be a read error. The rearrangement links TRBV5-4 to TRBJ2-7, with a possible D match to TRBD1 (6 bases). The CDR3 sequence is 13 residues long. In germline, CDR1 is SGHNT, CDR2 YYREEE (reference sequence). The CDR3 region has the DNA TGTGCCAGCGGCTGGGGGCAGTCCCTCAGGCTGGACTTC. Protein sequence: CASGWGQSLRLDF.

The genes are TRBV6-6 and TRBJ2-2; tentative D call: TRBD2 (5 bases). The CDR3 is 12 residues long. Between the trimmed V and J ends, which lost 8 bases and 7 bases, there was a span of 11 bases. The germline V gene encodes CDR1 MNHNY and CDR2 SVGAGI (reference sequence). The CDR3 DNA follows: TGTGCCAGCGGAATAGCGAACGGGGAGCTGTTTTTT. This codes for CASGIANGELFF.

This sequence joins TRBV19 and TRBJ2-2; either TRBD1 or TRBD2 may fit D (5 bases each). From germline, CDR1 is LNHDA and CDR2 SQIVND (reference sequence). The CDR3 is made up of 14 amino acids. The ends were cut back, 5 bases at V and 7 bases at J, with 14 bases in the middle. CDR3 protein: CASSPGARLGELFF. The CDR3 nucleotides are TGTGCCAGTAGTCCCGGGGCCCGACTCGGGGAGCTGTTTTTT.

A note on this clone: Other DNA sequences in this sample translate to the same CDR3. This chain joins TRBV27 and TRBJ2-2; 8 positions agree with TRBD2. Germline CDR1 and CDR2: MNHEY and SMNVEV (reference sequence). V dropped 5 bases and J dropped 1; count of bases not matched to a gene: 0. This CDR3 spans 14 amino acids. DNA of the CDR3: TGTGCCAGCAGTCTAGCGGGGAACACCGGGGAGCTGTTTTTT. Translated, it gives CASSLAGNTGELFF.

This chain uses TRBV30 with TRBJ2-1; 9 bases align to TRBD1. The J segment lost 6 bases and the V segment lost 3 bases, leaving 0 bases of the junction unmatched. The CDR3 spans 12 residues. CDR1 and CDR2 (germline): GTSNPN, SVGIG (reference sequence). DNA for the CDR3: TGTGCCTGGAGGACAGGGGGCAATGAGCAGTTCTTC. Protein: CAWRTGGNEQFF.